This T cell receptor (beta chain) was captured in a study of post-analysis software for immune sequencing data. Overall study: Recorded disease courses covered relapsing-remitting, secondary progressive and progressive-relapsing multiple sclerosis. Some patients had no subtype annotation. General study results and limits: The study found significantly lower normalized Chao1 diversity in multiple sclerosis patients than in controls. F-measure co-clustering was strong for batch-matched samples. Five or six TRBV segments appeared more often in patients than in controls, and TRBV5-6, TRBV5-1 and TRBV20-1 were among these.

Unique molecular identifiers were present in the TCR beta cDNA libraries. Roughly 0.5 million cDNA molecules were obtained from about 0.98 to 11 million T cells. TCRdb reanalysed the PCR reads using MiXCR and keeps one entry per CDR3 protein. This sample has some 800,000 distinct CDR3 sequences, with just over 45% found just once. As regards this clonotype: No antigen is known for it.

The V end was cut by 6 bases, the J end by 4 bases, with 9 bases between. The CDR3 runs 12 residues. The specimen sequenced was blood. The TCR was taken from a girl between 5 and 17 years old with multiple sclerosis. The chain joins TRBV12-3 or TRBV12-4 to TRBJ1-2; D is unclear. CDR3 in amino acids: CASRGIGYGYTF. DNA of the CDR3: TGTGCCAGCAGGGGGATAGGCTATGGCTACACCTTC.